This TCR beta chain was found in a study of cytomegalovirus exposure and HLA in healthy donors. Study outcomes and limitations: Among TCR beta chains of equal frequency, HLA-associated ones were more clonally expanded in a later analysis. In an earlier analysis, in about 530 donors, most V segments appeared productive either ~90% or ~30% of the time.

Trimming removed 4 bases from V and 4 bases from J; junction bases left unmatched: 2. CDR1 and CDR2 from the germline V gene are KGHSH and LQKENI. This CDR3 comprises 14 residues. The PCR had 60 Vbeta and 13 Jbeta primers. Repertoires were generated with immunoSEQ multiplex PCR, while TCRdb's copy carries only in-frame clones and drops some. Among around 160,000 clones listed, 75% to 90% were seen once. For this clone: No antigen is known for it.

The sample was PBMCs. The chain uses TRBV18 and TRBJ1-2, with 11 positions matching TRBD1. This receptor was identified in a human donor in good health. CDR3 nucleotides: TGTGCCAGCTCACGGGACAGGGGGACCTATGGCTACACCTTC. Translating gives CASSRDRGTYGYTF.